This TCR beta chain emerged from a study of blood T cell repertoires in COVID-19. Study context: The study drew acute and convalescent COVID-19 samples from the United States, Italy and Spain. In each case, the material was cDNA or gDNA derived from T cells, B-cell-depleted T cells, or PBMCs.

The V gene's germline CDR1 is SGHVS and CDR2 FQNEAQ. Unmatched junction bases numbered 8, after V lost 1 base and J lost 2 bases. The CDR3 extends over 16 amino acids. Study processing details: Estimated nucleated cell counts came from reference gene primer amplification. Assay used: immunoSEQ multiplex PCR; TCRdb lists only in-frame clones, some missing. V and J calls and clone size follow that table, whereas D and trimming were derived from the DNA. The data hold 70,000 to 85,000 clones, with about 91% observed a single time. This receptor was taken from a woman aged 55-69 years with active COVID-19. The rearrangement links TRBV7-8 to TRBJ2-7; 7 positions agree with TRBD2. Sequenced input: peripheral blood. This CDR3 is CASSLVYGTTTYEQYF. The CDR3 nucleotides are TGTGCCAGCAGCTTAGTGTATGGGACTACAACCTACGAGCAGTACTTC.